These T cell receptor beta chains were read from a single sample in a study of blood T cell repertoires in COVID-19. Method: immunoSEQ multiplex PCR; TCRdb's copy keeps in-frame clones and lacks some. This sample has a few hundred thousand clones, with about 88% found just once. The material sequenced was peripheral blood. All receptors come from a woman in her forties who had recovered from COVID-19. The CDR3 runs from the conserved cysteine through the conserved F or W. A D gene is named only where the DNA matches it firmly. Clone sizes are given selectively: once, few, many, or a class where the clone is expanded.

cdr3_nt cdr3_aa d_call v_call clone_size j_call
TGCAGCGTCCAGGAGGGAATAAATTCACCCCTCCACTTT CSVQEGINSPLHF - TRBV29-1 - TRBJ1-6
TGTGCCAGTCGGACGGGAGGGCCTATCAATGAGCAGTTCTTC CASRTGGPINEQFF TRBD2 TRBV19 - TRBJ2-1
TGTGCCAGCAGTACTAGCGGGGCAGATACGCAGTATTTT CASSTSGADTQYF TRBD2 TRBV2 - TRBJ2-3
TGTGCCAGCAGCGTAGCCTCCGATGTGGAAGCGGGAAGGGCTGAGCAGTTCTTC CASSVASDVEAGRAEQFF TRBD2 TRBV9 once TRBJ2-1
TGTGCCAGCAGGAAAGACGGAGCGAACACCGGGGAGCTGTTTTTT CASRKDGANTGELFF - TRBV6-1 - TRBJ2-2
TGTGCCAGCAGTTTCTGGGGCCAGGGAGCTTTCTTT CASSFWGQGAFF - TRBV28 - TRBJ1-1
TGTGCCAGCTCACCACCTAACTCCCACAATGAGCAGTTCTTC CASSPPNSHNEQFF - TRBV18 once TRBJ2-1
TGTGCCAGCAGCTCGCTGTATGGGCCCTACGAGCAGTACTTC CASSSLYGPYEQYF - TRBV27 - TRBJ2-7
TGTGCCAGTAGTATATACACCAATCAGCCCCAGCATTTT CASSIYTNQPQHF - TRBV19 few TRBJ1-5
TGTGCCAGCAGCTCCGGTAAAGCTTTCTTT CASSSGKAFF - TRBV12-3/TRBV12-4 - TRBJ1-1
TGTGCCAGCGAGTCCCCAAGCACAGATACGCAGTATTTT CASESPSTDTQYF - TRBV12-3/TRBV12-4 - TRBJ2-3
TGTGCCAGCACCCTGGGGGGTTCACCCCTCCACTTT CASTLGGSPLHF - TRBV7-9 - TRBJ1-6
TGTGCCAGCAGCGCACAGGGACTAGCGGGAGGGAGGGGGTCCACAGATACGCAGTATTTT CASSAQGLAGGRGSTDTQYF TRBD2 TRBV9 - TRBJ2-3
TGTGCCAGCAGTCAGACACAGGTAAATGAGCAGTTCTTC CASSQTQVNEQFF - TRBV12-3/TRBV12-4 - TRBJ2-1
TGTGCCAGGAGGGACAGGGGGCCTCGGGGCAATTACAGGGGCAATCAGCCCCAGCATTTT CARRDRGPRGNYRGNQPQHF TRBD1 TRBV27 - TRBJ1-5
TGTGCCAGCACCGGGGGGGTAAGAATTTTCGGGCAAGAGACCCAGTACTTC CASTGGVRIFGQETQYF TRBD2 TRBV5-6 - TRBJ2-5
TGTGCCAGCAGCTTAGGCCCAGCGGGAGGTAGAAATGAGCAGTTCTTC CASSLGPAGGRNEQFF TRBD2 TRBV11-3 - TRBJ2-1
TGTGCCTGGAGATCAGGGGGCGAGACTGAAGCTTTCTTT CAWRSGGETEAFF TRBD1 TRBV30 - TRBJ1-1
TGTGCCAGCAGTTTTACCTACACAGATACGCAGTATTTT CASSFTYTDTQYF - TRBV12-3/TRBV12-4 - TRBJ2-3
TGCGCCAGCCGCGGACATCCGGGCACAGATACGCAGTATTTT CASRGHPGTDTQYF - TRBV5-1 - TRBJ2-3
TGCGCCAGCAGCTTAGCGGGAGGGCTGGCAGATACGCAGTATTTT CASSLAGGLADTQYF TRBD2 TRBV5-1 - TRBJ2-3
TGTGCCAGCAGCAGCTTGAGAAACACTGAAGCTTTCTTT CASSSLRNTEAFF - TRBV11-2 - TRBJ1-1
TGTGCCAGCAGCCAAGGACTGAATAATTCACCCCTCCACTTT CASSQGLNNSPLHF - TRBV14 - TRBJ1-6
TGTGCCAGCAGTGAAGCGCTTGTCGGTACCTTC CASSEALVGTF - TRBV2 once TRBJ1-2
TGTGCCAGCAGATATAGAGGGACAGGGCGCACAGATACGCAGTATTTT CASRYRGTGRTDTQYF TRBD1 TRBV7-9 - TRBJ2-3
TGTGCCAGCAGCGTACGCGGCGACAATCAGCCCCAGCATTTT CASSVRGDNQPQHF - TRBV9 - TRBJ1-5
TGTGCCAGCAGTGACGGGGTTAGCGGGGCAGATACGCAGTATTTT CASSDGVSGADTQYF TRBD2 TRBV6-4 - TRBJ2-3
TGTGCCAGCAGTGAGCTTAGCCAGGGCACTGAAGCTTTCTTT CASSELSQGTEAFF - TRBV2 - TRBJ1-1
TGTGCCAGCACTATCGGACAGGCTTTTGAGGAGACCCAGTACTTC CASTIGQAFEETQYF TRBD1 TRBV2 - TRBJ2-5
TGTGCCAGCAGCTTAAACCGGGACAGGGGGGATACGCAGTATTTT CASSLNRDRGDTQYF TRBD1 TRBV7-6 - TRBJ2-3
TGTGCCAGCAGCCCCAGGGTAGAGACCCAGTACTTC CASSPRVETQYF - TRBV6-2/TRBV6-3 - TRBJ2-5
TGCGCCAGCAGCCAAGATTCGTCCAGATTTGTGACCGGGGAGCTGTTTTTT CASSQDSSRFVTGELFF - TRBV4-1 - TRBJ2-2
TGTGCCAGCAGCGTAGTTGTTGTGTCCTTTTATAGCAATCAGCCCCAGCATTTT CASSVVVVSFYSNQPQHF - TRBV9 - TRBJ1-5
TGTGCCAGCAGTGCGGACAGGGTATCTGGAAACACCATATATTTT CASSADRVSGNTIYF TRBD1 TRBV28 - TRBJ1-3
TGTGCCAGCAGCTTCCGATCAGCGGGGGATCCCACAGATACGCAGTATTTT CASSFRSAGDPTDTQYF TRBD2 TRBV7-6 - TRBJ2-3
TGTGCCAGTAGTATTGGCCCCAGCGATGAGCAGTTCTTC CASSIGPSDEQFF - TRBV19 - TRBJ2-1
TGTGCCAGCAGACCCACAGGGTGGGAAAAACTGTTTTTT CASRPTGWEKLFF - TRBV27 - TRBJ1-4
TGTGCCAGCAGCCCCCAGGGAGGGCCGTATGGCTACACCTTC CASSPQGGPYGYTF - TRBV7-2 - TRBJ1-2
TGCGCCAGCAGCCAAGATTGGCCCGAAAGAAACACTGAAGCTTTCTTT CASSQDWPERNTEAFF - TRBV4-3 once TRBJ1-1
TGTGCCAGCAGCTGGCCAGGGCAACCCACAGATACGCAGTATTTT CASSWPGQPTDTQYF - TRBV5-4 - TRBJ2-3
TGCAGCGTTGAGGGCGGCGGGATATCCTACAATGAGCAGTTCTTC CSVEGGGISYNEQFF - TRBV29-1 - TRBJ2-1
TGTGCCAGCAGAGCACGGACAGGAGGATTCACTGAAGCTTTCTTT CASRARTGGFTEAFF TRBD1 TRBV11-3 - TRBJ1-1
TGCGCCAGCAGCCAAGTAGGGGCCCAGGGGCTCCGTTATGGCTACACCTTC CASSQVGAQGLRYGYTF - TRBV4-1 - TRBJ1-2
TGTGCCAGCAGCACCCGACTAGCGGGAGCCAATGAGCAGTTCTTC CASSTRLAGANEQFF TRBD2 TRBV7-6 - TRBJ2-1
TGTGCCACGTCTGGGACAGCTATCACAGATACGCAGTATTTT CATSGTAITDTQYF TRBD1 TRBV24-1 - TRBJ2-3
TGTGCCAGCAGTTTACAGGGGGCGAACACCGGGGAGCTGTTTTTT CASSLQGANTGELFF TRBD1 TRBV6-5 - TRBJ2-2
TGCGCCAGCAGTGATACCGGGACAGGGAATGGTGAAGCTTTCTTT CASSDTGTGNGEAFF TRBD1 TRBV10-1 - TRBJ1-1
TGTGCCAGCATACCGACAGTGAACACTGAAGCTTTCTTT CASIPTVNTEAFF - TRBV6-5 - TRBJ1-1
TGTGCCAGCAGCCGATCGGACTGGCATAAGTATTTT CASSRSDWHKYF - TRBV3-1/TRBV3-2 - TRBJ2-3
TGTGCCAGCAAATCTATGGGGCTCAATGAGCAGTTCTTC CASKSMGLNEQFF - TRBV19 - TRBJ2-1
TGTGCCAGCAGCGTACGCACAGGGGTGGAGGAGACCCAGTACTTC CASSVRTGVEETQYF TRBD1 TRBV9 - TRBJ2-5
TGTGCCAGCAGCCAAAATAGATGGAATGAGCAGTTCTTC CASSQNRWNEQFF - TRBV12-3/TRBV12-4 - TRBJ2-1
TGTGCCAGCAGTGAAGGGATCTCCCGAGGGGGCTACACCTTC CASSEGISRGGYTF - TRBV2 - TRBJ1-2